A selection of T cell receptor beta chains follows, all from one sample in a study of OX40 agonist ivuxolimab in advanced cancers. Here immunoSEQ multiplex PCR was the method, and the copy in TCRdb shows in-frame clones only, minus some. The sample includes about 130,000 clones, about 93% of them seen just once. This material consisted of CD4+ or CD8+ T cells sorted from blood, taken in a trial of the OX40 agonist ivuxolimab. These receptors all come from an adult with an advanced solid tumor such as melanoma, head and neck, liver or kidney cancer. CDR3s leave out the opening cysteine and the closing phenylalanine or tryptophan. A row's size may be missing; if present it is once, few, many or a size class.

v_call,clone_size,cdr3_aa
TRBV28,.,ASSLDRGLAGYTDTQY
TRBV28,.,ASSPLGGAKIAKNIQY
TRBV7-3,.,ASSQGLAGTDTQY
TRBV18,once,ASSPRTGRNTEAF
TRBV9,.,ASSATGAGANVLT
TRBV5-6,.,ASSLGEGETQY
TRBV7-3,.,ASSRGLQETQY
TRBV5-1,few,ATSTGGGTDTQY
TRBV20-1,.,SARDLLAQY
TRBV9,.,ASSGTSGHKGDTQY
TRBV7-6,.,ASSLSGKETQY
TRBV6-5,.,ASSEGGLGAF
TRBV5-1,.,ASRSALNEKLF
TRBV6-6,once,ASRNGRGRAKNIQY
TRBV19,.,ASSIAPTGGDYGYT
TRBV7-7,.,ASSFGTGLQETQY
TRBV5-6,.,ASSPGRGTDTQY
TRBV7-8,.,ASSRTRYEQY
TRBV7-2,.,ASSMGQPYGYT
TRBV5-4,.,ASSAGLAGGEDEQY
TRBV7-2,.,ASSPWAGGGYEQY
TRBV11-3,.,ASSLEGSSGANVLT
TRBV15,.,ATSREGSPNYGYT
TRBV6-1,.,ASRVTGSSHGYT
TRBV19,.,ASTPGSLGNQPQH
TRBV28,.,ASSSGGEATQY
TRBV27,once,ASSLEENTEAF
TRBV10-3,once,AISGGLAGNTIY
TRBV27,.,ASSLSGGAGTDTQY
TRBV5-6,.,ASSLANRADTQY
TRBV5-5,.,ASSLVGNSNQPQH
TRBV18,.,ATTGQGNLAYT
TRBV6-6,.,ASSPPGGAGNTIY
TRBV6-5,.,ASSLGQLEAF
TRBV5-5,.,ASSLAGTLSGRASSYEQY
TRBV4-3,.,ASSLARSTDTQY
TRBV19,.,ASSMGSNNQPQH
TRBV29-1,.,SVGFGRHEQF
TRBV7-2,.,ASSLASGTLGGYT
TRBV28,.,ASSLSTSWSYNEQF
TRBV28,.,AIRGGTEAF
TRBV7-2,.,ASRKDLVYGEQY
TRBV6-5,few,ASIREGPEETQY
TRBV21-1,.,ASRLRGHLEYNEQF
TRBV21-1,.,ASSVRTGVYNEQF
TRBV7-3,.,ASSPGGPSTDTQY
TRBV7-2,.,ASSFGLAGGEDTQY
TRBV7-9,.,ASSGDRVETQY
TRBV4-3,.,ASSHTGRSEAQH
TRBV7-2,.,ASSLVWGPNQPQH